A selection of T cell receptor beta chains follows, all from one sample in a study of cytomegalovirus exposure and HLA in healthy donors. Libraries were prepared by immunoSEQ multiplex PCR; TCRdb keeps only in-frame clonotypes and omits some of them. The repertoire consists of around 70,000 clones, with 80% to 90% occurring once and the leading ten covering roughly 2%. Sequencing input: PBMCs. The source of these receptors is a woman aged 25 to 39 in good health and CMV-seronegative. CDR3s include the opening cysteine and the closing phenylalanine or tryptophan. A D gene is named only where the DNA matches it firmly. A clone size is listed for some rows: how often the clone was seen (once, few, many), or a class if it is expanded.

clone size	D gene	V gene	J gene	CDR3 protein	CDR3 DNA
-	-	TRBV30	TRBJ2-3	CAWSVGATDTQYF	TGTGCCTGGAGTGTAGGGGCCACAGATACGCAGTATTTT
once	-	TRBV5-4	TRBJ2-1	CASSLVFRGRGEQFF	TGTGCCAGCAGCTTGGTGTTTCGGGGGAGGGGGGAGCAGTTCTTC
few	-	TRBV21-1	TRBJ2-2	CASSKLILTGTGHKTGELFF	TGTGCCAGCAGCAAATTGATACTGACCGGAACGGGACACAAAACCGGGGAGCTGTTTTTT
-	TRBD1	TRBV9	TRBJ2-7	CASSAGTDRSGEQYF	TGTGCCAGCAGCGCCGGGACAGACCGTTCGGGCGAGCAGTACTTC
-	TRBD2	TRBV5-1	TRBJ2-7	CASRTSGPLTYEQYF	TGCGCCAGTCGGACTAGCGGGCCCCTAACCTACGAGCAGTACTTC
-	TRBD2	TRBV10-3	TRBJ2-2	CAISENPGTTAGELFF	TGTGCCATCAGTGAGAACCCCGGGACTACTGCCGGGGAGCTGTTTTTT
-	-	TRBV28	TRBJ1-4	CASATGGYEKLFF	TGTGCCAGCGCGACCGGGGGGTATGAAAAACTGTTTTTT
-	TRBD1	TRBV5-6	TRBJ2-2	CASSFWTGYTGELFF	TGTGCCAGCAGCTTTTGGACAGGGTACACCGGGGAGCTGTTTTTT
-	-	TRBV18	TRBJ1-3	CASSPPGDTIYF	TGTGCCAGCTCACCGCCGGGAGACACCATATATTTT
-	TRBD2	TRBV7-2	TRBJ2-1	CASSLGLAGTNEQFF	TGTGCCAGCAGCTTGGGACTAGCGGGAACCAATGAGCAGTTCTTC
-	-	TRBV19	TRBJ1-4	CASSARGGSNEKLFF	TGTGCCAGTAGTGCCCGCGGGGGGTCTAATGAAAAACTGTTTTTT
-	-	TRBV5-1	TRBJ2-6	CASSLESPHRVAGANVLTF	TGCGCCAGCAGCTTGGAGTCCCCTCACAGGGTGGCGGGGGCCAACGTCCTGACTTTC
-	TRBD1	TRBV11-3	TRBJ1-1	CASSLVQGSAEAFF	TGTGCCAGCAGCTTAGTACAGGGGAGCGCTGAAGCTTTCTTT
once	TRBD1	TRBV7-2	TRBJ2-4	CASSPRGDRGNIQYF	TGTGCCAGCAGCCCGCGGGGAGACAGGGGAAACATTCAGTACTTC
few	TRBD1	TRBV5-4	TRBJ1-4	CASSTTTGTDNEKLFF	TGTGCCAGCTCTACCACCACCGGGACAGACAATGAAAAACTGTTTTTT
-	-	TRBV4-1	TRBJ1-2	CASSPNSRLDYGYTF	TGCGCCAGCAGCCCAAACAGCAGGCTTGACTATGGCTACACCTTC
-	TRBD1	TRBV7-2	TRBJ1-3	CASSPGTGTYSGNTIYF	TGTGCCAGCAGCCCGGGGACAGGGACATACTCTGGAAACACCATATATTTT
-	-	TRBV1	TRBJ2-5	CTSSQEGTLKEGRPETQYF	TGCACCAGCAGCCAAGAAGGGACTTTGAAGGAGGGCCGGCCAGAGACCCAGTACTTC
-	TRBD1	TRBV29-1	TRBJ2-2	CSFPDRDGELFF	TGCAGCTTCCCGGACAGGGACGGGGAGCTGTTTTTT
-	-	TRBV30	TRBJ1-4	CAWSVPLQSGRDEKLFF	TGTGCCTGGAGTGTCCCCCTTCAGAGCGGGAGGGATGAAAAACTGTTTTTT
-	-	TRBV7-9	TRBJ2-1	CSSDWRRNEQFF	TGTTCCAGCGACTGGAGAAGGAATGAGCAGTTCTTC
-	TRBD2	TRBV4-2	TRBJ2-1	CASSQLSGSGYNEQFF	TGTGCCAGCAGCCAACTTAGCGGGAGTGGATACAATGAGCAGTTCTTC
-	TRBD1	TRBV19	TRBJ1-6	CASSMVQGNNSPLHF	TGTGCCAGTAGTATGGTACAGGGGAATAATTCACCCCTCCACTTT
-	-	TRBV5-1	TRBJ1-1	CASSLEGGGLDTEAFF	TGCGCCAGCAGCTTGGAAGGGGGGGGCTTGGACACTGAAGCTTTCTTT
few	TRBD2	TRBV29-1	TRBJ2-1	CSVVGTRDNNEQFF	TGCAGCGTTGTTGGGACTAGGGACAACAATGAGCAGTTCTTC
-	TRBD2	TRBV6-1	TRBJ2-3	CASSEMGGSSTDTQYF	TGTGCCAGCAGTGAAATGGGCGGGAGTAGCACAGATACGCAGTATTTT
-	TRBD1	TRBV10-3	TRBJ1-2	CAISDQPGQNIYGYTF	TGTGCCATCAGTGATCAACCGGGACAGAATATTTATGGCTACACCTTC
-	TRBD1	TRBV7-9	TRBJ2-1	CASSLEGANEQFF	TGTGCCAGCAGCTTAGAGGGGGCCAATGAGCAGTTCTTC
-	TRBD1	TRBV11-3	TRBJ1-2	CASSPRTGEFSPYGYTF	TGTGCCAGCAGCCCTCGTACAGGGGAGTTTAGCCCCTATGGCTACACCTTC
-	TRBD2	TRBV5-4	TRBJ2-1	CASSSPGLAYNEQFF	TGTGCCAGCAGCTCCCCGGGACTAGCCTACAATGAGCAGTTCTTC
once	TRBD2	TRBV28	TRBJ2-1	CASSRTSGYNEQFF	TGTGCCAGCAGCAGGACTAGCGGATACAATGAGCAGTTCTTC
-	TRBD1	TRBV5-1	TRBJ1-2	CASSLESGGYGYTF	TGCGCCAGCAGCTTGGAGTCAGGGGGCTATGGCTACACCTTC
once	-	TRBV11-2	TRBJ1-3	CASSLWQRPSSGNTIYF	TGTGCCAGCAGCTTGTGGCAGCGACCTAGCTCTGGAAACACCATATATTTT
-	-	TRBV7-9	TRBJ2-1	CASSPGGTIF	TGTGCCAGCAGCCCCGGTGGGACAATCTTC
few	TRBD1	TRBV28	TRBJ1-4	CATQGATNEKLFF	TGTGCCACCCAGGGGGCAACTAATGAAAAACTGTTTTTT
-	TRBD2	TRBV27	TRBJ2-1	CASTKWTSGSYNEQFF	TGTGCCAGCACAAAATGGACTAGCGGCTCCTACAATGAGCAGTTCTTC
-	TRBD2	TRBV9	TRBJ2-2	CASSVGLAGDGELFF	TGTGCCAGCAGCGTAGGGCTAGCGGGAGACGGGGAGCTGTTTTTT
-	TRBD1	TRBV11-3	TRBJ1-2	CASSVAGQGVYGYTF	TGTGCCAGCAGCGTAGCGGGACAGGGGGTCTATGGCTACACCTTC
-	TRBD1	TRBV7-9	TRBJ2-7	CSSSPRQGNYEQYF	TGTTCCAGCAGCCCCAGACAGGGGAACTACGAGCAGTACTTC